This TCR beta chain stems from a study of blood T cells in healthy people across ages. Study overall: Through template switching, about one barcoded beta molecule was captured per two T cells, as measured in model experiments. Study observations and caveats: Investigators treated diversity estimates from one million T cells as underestimates.

The use of a sample-barcoded 5' primer and a J-beta primer mix characterized a second PCR of roughly 6 to 12 cycles. Carrying 12 random nucleotides, a template-switch adaptor labeled each individual cDNA molecule. Individual samples furnished no less than 2.5 million CDR3-containing paired-end reads apiece. One entry per CDR3 protein, called by TCRdb with MiXCR from the 5' RACE reads. The table shows around 1.7 million distinct CDR3 sequences, with roughly 27% occurring only once. This clonotype was seen only once. Its cognate antigen is unknown. Sequenced sample: blood. This TCR came from a woman aged 30 to 39 in good health.

The CDR3 region is CASSSGPVGDTDTQYF. In nucleotides, the CDR3 is TGCGCCAGCAGCTCAGGACCAGTGGGGGACACAGATACGCAGTATTTT. V gene TRBV5-1 combines with J gene TRBJ2-3; either TRBD1 or TRBD2 may fit D (5 bases each). The CDR3 is 16 amino acids. Looked up from germline, CDR1 is SGHRS and CDR2 is YFSETQ. Trimming removed 3 bases from V and 2 bases from J, with 16 bases in between.